The source of this T cell receptor (beta chain) is a study of a mutant IDH1 vaccine in newly diagnosed glioma. TCRdb's table, derived via immunoSEQ multiplex PCR, lists solely in-frame clones and lacks some. The sample yields roughly 86,000 clones, under 90% seen once. About this clone: Antigen unknown.

Indicated time point: week 47, end of study. Each vaccine dose was 300 ug of mutant IDH1 20-mer peptide, with topical imiquimod. The sequenced sample was PBMCs, obtained from a glioma patient whose treatment included an IDH1 peptide vaccine. The receptor comes from a woman between 45 and 65 years old with glioma.

In DNA form, the CDR3 reads TGTGCCAGCATTACAGGGGGAATTAAGGACACTGAAGCTTTCTTT. Translation: CASITGGIKDTEAFF. The chain links TRBV28 to TRBJ1-1, with 8 bases aligning to TRBD1. CDR1 MDHEN and CDR2 SYDVKM come from the germline V gene. The CDR3 spans 15 residues. The V segment lost 7 bases and the J segment 3 bases; nucleotides outside the gene matches: 10. Full variable domain (rest looked up from reference TRBV28 and TRBJ1-1): DVKVTQSSRYLVKRTGEKVFLECVQDMDHENMFWYRQDPGLGLRLIYFSYDVKMKEKGDIPEGYSVSREKKERFSLILESASTNQTSMYLCASITGGIKDTEAFFGQGTRLTVV.